This is a list of T cell receptor beta chains from one sample in a study of cytomegalovirus exposure and HLA in healthy donors. Measured with immunoSEQ multiplex PCR; TCRdb has only the in-frame clones, and not every one. Of 55,000 to 75,000 clones in the sample, less than 85% were seen once. The source material was PBMCs. The origin of the receptors is a man aged 30 to 39 in good health and CMV-seropositive. Both conserved end residues are part of each CDR3. The order of the fields is D gene, clone size, J gene, V gene, CDR3 DNA, CDR3 protein. D genes are given only for firm matches. Some rows mark clone size as missing; the rest say once, few, many or name a class of expanded clone.

>TRBD1|.|TRBJ2-1|TRBV4-1
TGCGCCAGCAGCCAAGAAGGACAGGGGTATACCTACAATGAGCAGTTCTTC
CASSQEGQGYTYNEQFF
>TRBD1|.|TRBJ1-2|TRBV30
TGTGCCTGGACCGGCGGGACAGGGAGGGACTATGGCTACACCTTC
CAWTGGTGRDYGYTF
>TRBD1|few|TRBJ2-1|TRBV4-3
TGCGCCAGCAGCCACGATAGACAGGGGGCCTACAATGAGCAGTTCTTC
CASSHDRQGAYNEQFF
>.|.|TRBJ2-7|TRBV7-2
TGTGCCAGCATCCAATCTAAGGGGCCCTACGAGCAGTACTTC
CASIQSKGPYEQYF
>.|few|TRBJ1-2|TRBV30
TGTGCCTGGAGTGGGACAGCCGCTACTAACTATGGCTACACCTTC
CAWSGTAATNYGYTF
>.|.|TRBJ2-7|TRBV7-9
TGTGCCAGCAGCTTAGAAATAGACAAATCCTTC
CASSLEIDKSF
>TRBD1|.|TRBJ1-1|TRBV18
TGTGCCAGCTCACCCTCGACAGGGATGGACACTGAAGCTTTCTTT
CASSPSTGMDTEAFF
>.|.|TRBJ1-2|TRBV6-5
TGTGCCGCCGGGGAGGATGCTAACTATGGCTACACCTTC
CAAGEDANYGYTF
>TRBD1|once|TRBJ2-7|TRBV6-6
TGTGCCAGCAGTCGACAGGGCGAGCAGTACTTC
CASSRQGEQYF
>.|.|TRBJ1-3|TRBV28
TGTGCCAGCAGTACGGGGACATACTCTGGAAACACCATATATTTT
CASSTGTYSGNTIYF
>.|once|TRBJ1-2|TRBV4-1
TGCGCCAGCAGCCAAGGTGGGGGCCCTAACTATGGCTACACCTTC
CASSQGGGPNYGYTF
>TRBD1|.|TRBJ2-2|TRBV5-5
TGTGCCAGCAGCTGGGGACAGGACGGAAGCACCGGGGAGCTGTTTTTT
CASSWGQDGSTGELFF
>.|.|TRBJ1-5|TRBV19
TGTGCCAGTAGTCCGGGTTTGGCAGTAGGTCAGCCCCAGCATTTT
CASSPGLAVGQPQHF
>.|.|TRBJ1-3|TRBV30
TGTGCCTGGAGTGGGCCCGGGACTCTCGGAAACACCATATATTTT
CAWSGPGTLGNTIYF
>.|.|TRBJ2-5|TRBV11-2
TGTGCCAGCACCACTTCGGGGGGCAGGGAGACCCAGTACTTC
CASTTSGGRETQYF
>TRBD1|few|TRBJ1-1|TRBV9
TGTGCCAGCAGCAACAGGGGGGACACTGAAGCTTTCTTT
CASSNRGDTEAFF
>TRBD2|.|TRBJ2-2|TRBV7-8
TGTGCCAGCAGTGAGCGGGACGTTGGTTCTGGGGAGCTGTTTTTT
CASSERDVGSGELFF
>.|.|TRBJ1-4|TRBV10-3
TGTGCCATCAGTGAGTTGGGCAGGGATGATGAAAAACTGTTTTTT
CAISELGRDDEKLFF
>.|once|TRBJ2-5|TRBV5-6
TGTGCCAGCAGCAGGGGGGGGCGCACGGGGACCCAGTACTTC
CASSRGGRTGTQYF
>TRBD1|.|TRBJ2-7|TRBV5-1
TGCGCCAGCAGCCGCCGGGACAGCTACGAGCAGTACTTC
CASSRRDSYEQYF
>.|.|TRBJ2-5|TRBV2
TGTGCCAGCAGGGTCAGGGAAACGTACTTC
CASRVRETYF
>TRBD1|few|TRBJ1-6|TRBV5-1
TGCGCCAGCAGCCCAGGCGGGACAGATAATTCACCCCTCCACTTT
CASSPGGTDNSPLHF
>TRBD2|.|TRBJ2-7|TRBV27
TGTGCCAGCAGTTTAGGCGGGAGCTCCTACGAGCAGTACTTC
CASSLGGSSYEQYF
>.|.|TRBJ1-2|TRBV7-9
TGTGCCAGCAGCTTCTGGTATGGGGGGTATGGCTACACCTTC
CASSFWYGGYGYTF
>TRBD2|few|TRBJ2-5|TRBV27
TGTGCCAGCAGTTTATACAGCGGGGGGGCCCGGGAGACCCAGTACTTC
CASSLYSGGARETQYF
>TRBD1|.|TRBJ1-1|TRBV7-9
TGTGTCAGCAGCTTAGGGACAGGGCTAGAAGAGAACACTGAAGCTTTCTTT
CVSSLGTGLEENTEAFF
>.|.|TRBJ2-1|TRBV4-2
TGTGCCAGCAGCCAAGACACGGGAAATGAGCAGTTCTTC
CASSQDTGNEQFF
>TRBD1|.|TRBJ1-1|TRBV28
TGTGCCAGCAATGGACAGGGGGATGGAAACACTGAAGCTTTCTTT
CASNGQGDGNTEAFF
>.|.|TRBJ1-1|TRBV30
TGTGCCTGGAGTGTCGGGGGGGCTGAAGCTTTCTTT
CAWSVGGAEAFF
>TRBD1|few|TRBJ1-2|TRBV6-1
TGTGCCAGCAGTCCAAAAACAGGGGCGGCCTATGGCTACACCTTC
CASSPKTGAAYGYTF
>TRBD2|once|TRBJ2-1|TRBV7-9
TGTGCCAGCCCTGGGCGGGGGGGCAACAATGAGCAGTTCTTC
CASPGRGGNNEQFF
>.|.|TRBJ1-6|TRBV6-5
TGTGCCAGCAGTCAGTGGTACTCACCCCTCCACTTT
CASSQWYSPLHF
>.|.|TRBJ1-1|TRBV7-8
TGTGCCAGCAGCTACCGGCAGACTGTTGAAGCTTTCTTT
CASSYRQTVEAFF
>TRBD1|.|TRBJ1-2|TRBV10-1
TGCGCCAGCGGAGGGAGGCCGACAGGGGTTGTAAGTGGCTACACCTTC
CASGGRPTGVVSGYTF
>TRBD1|few|TRBJ2-5|TRBV7-9
TGTGCCAGCAGCTTAGGACAGGGGCTCGAGACCCAGTACTTC
CASSLGQGLETQYF
>TRBD2|.|TRBJ2-1|TRBV7-2
TGTGCCAGCAGCCCGTCAGTCCTAGCGGGGGGGCAGTACAATGAGCAGTTCTTC
CASSPSVLAGGQYNEQFF
>.|.|TRBJ1-2|TRBV15
TGTGCCACCAGCAACCGATGGGGGGGGCGAGTTTATGGCTACACCTTC
CATSNRWGGRVYGYTF
>.|.|TRBJ1-4|TRBV4-2
TGTGCCAGCAGCCAAGATGAGGCCCTGGCTAATGAAAAACTGTTTTTT
CASSQDEALANEKLFF
>.|.|TRBJ2-3|TRBV6-1
TGTGCCAGCAGTGAGAGGCAGCTCGGGGATACGCAGTATTTT
CASSERQLGDTQYF
>.|.|TRBJ2-7|TRBV10-3
TGTGCCAGTAGCGAGGACGGTCGCGAGCAGTACTTC
CASSEDGREQYF
>.|.|TRBJ1-2|TRBV14
TGTGCCAGCAGCCAAGAAGGGGAGGGAAGTGGCTACACCTTC
CASSQEGEGSGYTF
>TRBD1|.|TRBJ2-3|TRBV5-4
TGTGCCAGCAGCTTGGCTGCAGGGGGTAAGCAAGATACGCAGTATTTT
CASSLAAGGKQDTQYF